The clone carrying this TCR beta chain came up a few times. Its antigen is unidentified. The V gene end was trimmed by 6 bases and the J gene end by 1 base; junction bases not matched to a gene: 7. CDR1 is MNHEY and CDR2 is SMNVEV in the germline V gene (reference sequence). The CDR3 covers 15 residues. The source of the sample is a study of cytomegalovirus exposure and HLA in healthy donors. Study results and caveats: Follow-up analysis later connected one missense variant in DCLRE1C with trimming of TCR beta V- and J-genes.

The PCR had 60 Vbeta and 13 Jbeta primers. Produced via immunoSEQ multiplex PCR; TCRdb's table is partial and in-frame only. The table shows approximately 170,000 clones, with around 80% occurring only once. This receptor was taken from a man in his forties in good health and CMV-seronegative. The chain couples TRBV27 to TRBJ2-3; TRBD1 matches 7 bases. The sequenced sample consisted of PBMCs. CDR3 DNA: TGTGCCAGCAGAATCGGGACAGTAGGCACAGATACGCAGTATTTT. Residues: CASRIGTVGTDTQYF.